Described below is a single TCR beta chain sequence and its context. The antigen remains undetermined. Germline and junction disagree at one end, which may indicate a read error. The sample belongs to a study of CD8+CD57+ T cells in acquired aplastic anemia. About the study: Quantities of DNA derived from sorted CD4+ and CD8+ cells averaged around 3 ug. Overall study findings and caveats: In CD8+ cells, Simpson's diversity showed no significant difference between patients and controls. Shared by patients and controls, around 27 CD8+ CDR3s were abundant in patients.

Genomic DNA was employed as the template in profiling TCR beta VDJ and CDR3. Via MiXCR, TCRdb re-called the reads, giving one row per CDR3 protein. The table has 150,000 to 200,000 distinct CDR3 sequences, around 60% seen once. The CDR3 totals 13 residues. The germline V gene has CDR1 MNHEY and CDR2 SMNVEV (reference sequence). The source is a human donor in good health. The sample consisted of sorted CD4+, CD8+, or CD8+CD57+ T cells (not recorded which) from PBMCs. The V call is TRBV27, the J call TRBJ2-1; D ambiguous. CDR3 protein: CASSSNTHNEQLF. Here the CDR3 DNA reads TGTGCCAGCAGCTCGAATACACACAATGAGCAGCTCTTC.